The rows below give T cell receptor beta chains drawn from one sample of a study of T cell repertoires in cytomegalovirus infection. For these receptors, no antigen is known. TCRdb analysed the reads with MiXCR anew, one entry per CDR3 protein. The sample records roughly 730,000 distinct CDR3 sequences, roughly a third being singletons. The sample consisted of cultured PBMCs, taken from culture after CMV antigen stimulation. The receptors come from a human donor in good health (CMV status not recorded). Some clones in this sample may be carry-over from other donors' samples. Both conserved end residues are part of each CDR3. The D gene is left open where the match is weak. A row's size may be missing; if present it is once, few, many or a size class.

j_gene: TRBJ2-3; v_gene: TRBV19; d_gene: TRBD2; abundance: .; CDR3nt: TGTGCCAGTAGTCCACGACTAGCGGGAGGCGCTAGCACAGATACGCAGTATTTT; CDR3aa: CASSPRLAGGASTDTQYF
j_gene: TRBJ2-4; v_gene: TRBV7-2; d_gene: .; abundance: many; CDR3nt: TGTGCCAGCAGCTTACTTTTGACAGTTAGGAACATTCAGTACTTC; CDR3aa: CASSLLLTVRNIQYF
j_gene: TRBJ1-5; v_gene: TRBV28; d_gene: TRBD1; abundance: .; CDR3nt: TGTGCCAGCAGTCCGATTGGGGGAACCGCCGGGACAGGGTTAGGCCAGCACCAGCATTTT; CDR3aa: CASSPIGGTAGTGLGQHQHF
j_gene: TRBJ2-3; v_gene: TRBV7-9; d_gene: .; abundance: .; CDR3nt: TGTGCCAGCAGCCCCCGACTTATCTCAAGGGCAGATACGCAGTATTTT; CDR3aa: CASSPRLISRADTQYF
j_gene: TRBJ1-6; v_gene: TRBV7-6; d_gene: .; abundance: .; CDR3nt: TGTGCCAGCAGCCCAAGGCCGGCTGATTCTCAGATCTCCTATAATTCACCCCTCCACTTT; CDR3aa: CASSPRPADSQISYNSPLHF
j_gene: TRBJ2-1; v_gene: TRBV7-6; d_gene: TRBD2; abundance: .; CDR3nt: TGTGCCAGCAGCATTAGGGTAGCGGGAGGTAATGAGCAGTTCTTC; CDR3aa: CASSIRVAGGNEQFF
j_gene: TRBJ1-2; v_gene: TRBV19; d_gene: .; abundance: .; CDR3nt: TGTGCCAGTAGTACCGGGGATCCAGGCTACACCTTC; CDR3aa: CASSTGDPGYTF
j_gene: TRBJ2-7; v_gene: TRBV6-8; d_gene: TRBD1; abundance: .; CDR3nt: TGTGCCAGCACCAAGGGACAGGCGGGAGAGCAGTACTTC; CDR3aa: CASTKGQAGEQYF
j_gene: TRBJ1-2; v_gene: TRBV4-1; d_gene: TRBD1; abundance: once; CDR3nt: TGCGCCAGCAGCCGCTTAGGGACAGGGACCTATGGCTACACCTTC; CDR3aa: CASSRLGTGTYGYTF
j_gene: TRBJ2-5; v_gene: TRBV19; d_gene: .; abundance: .; CDR3nt: TGTGCCAGTAGTATCACTATCCGAGAGACCCAGTACTTC; CDR3aa: CASSITIRETQYF
j_gene: TRBJ2-5; v_gene: TRBV28; d_gene: .; abundance: many; CDR3nt: TGTGCCAGCCGAAGGTGGACTCCGGAGACCCAGTACTTC; CDR3aa: CASRRWTPETQYF
j_gene: TRBJ2-5; v_gene: TRBV7-4; d_gene: TRBD2; abundance: .; CDR3nt: TGTGCCAGCAGCTCGTACCCCGGGACTAAAGCAAGAGACGCCCAGTACTTC; CDR3aa: CASSSYPGTKARDAQYF
j_gene: TRBJ2-3; v_gene: TRBV5-1; d_gene: .; abundance: .; CDR3nt: TGCGCCAGCAGCTTCCAGGACCCTACAGATACGCAGTATTTT; CDR3aa: CASSFQDPTDTQYF
j_gene: TRBJ1-2; v_gene: TRBV12-3/TRBV12-4; d_gene: .; abundance: .; CDR3nt: TGTGCCAGCAGTTTCCGTCGATATGGCTACACCTTC; CDR3aa: CASSFRRYGYTF
j_gene: TRBJ2-3; v_gene: TRBV27; d_gene: .; abundance: few; CDR3nt: TGTGCCAGTGCGGAGGGGTACGGACAGTTGTCGCAGTATTTT; CDR3aa: CASAEGYGQLSQYF
j_gene: TRBJ2-5; v_gene: TRBV7-2; d_gene: TRBD2; abundance: .; CDR3nt: TGTGCCAGCAGCTCAGCGGGGGGATGGAGGACCCAGTACTTC; CDR3aa: CASSSAGGWRTQYF
j_gene: TRBJ2-3; v_gene: TRBV12-3/TRBV12-4; d_gene: TRBD2; abundance: .; CDR3nt: TGTGCCAGCGCTTGGACTAGCGGCACAGATACGCAGTATTTT; CDR3aa: CASAWTSGTDTQYF
j_gene: TRBJ2-1; v_gene: TRBV7-9; d_gene: .; abundance: few; CDR3nt: TGTGCCAGCATCTGGGGGAGAAGCTCCTACAATGAGCAGTTCTTC; CDR3aa: CASIWGRSSYNEQFF
j_gene: TRBJ2-7; v_gene: TRBV7-6; d_gene: .; abundance: few; CDR3nt: TGTGCCAGCAGCGAATCCCCGGACAATCGCTACGAGCAGTACTTC; CDR3aa: CASSESPDNRYEQYF
j_gene: TRBJ2-3; v_gene: TRBV7-8; d_gene: TRBD2; abundance: many; CDR3nt: TGTGCCAGCAGCTTAGCCCGGACTAGGCGCCGCGGGGATACGCAGTATTTT; CDR3aa: CASSLARTRRRGDTQYF
j_gene: TRBJ2-1; v_gene: TRBV7-2; d_gene: TRBD2; abundance: few; CDR3nt: TGTGCCAGCGGCGGGAGGGCCGGAAATGAGCAGTTCTTC; CDR3aa: CASGGRAGNEQFF
j_gene: TRBJ2-7; v_gene: TRBV12-3/TRBV12-4; d_gene: .; abundance: .; CDR3nt: TGTGCCAGCAGTCACAGCGGATACGGGTACGAGCAGTACTTC; CDR3aa: CASSHSGYGYEQYF
j_gene: TRBJ1-1; v_gene: TRBV6-5; d_gene: .; abundance: many; CDR3nt: TGTGCCAGCAGTTACGGGGGGATGGCTGAAGCTTTCTTT; CDR3aa: CASSYGGMAEAFF
j_gene: TRBJ2-2; v_gene: TRBV19; d_gene: .; abundance: .; CDR3nt: TGTGCCAGTAGTATCGGGGGGAACACCGGGGAGCTGTTTTTT; CDR3aa: CASSIGGNTGELFF
j_gene: TRBJ2-7; v_gene: TRBV6-2/TRBV6-3; d_gene: .; abundance: .; CDR3nt: TGTGCCAGCACCTTACGGGGAATCTCCTACGAGCAGTACTTC; CDR3aa: CASTLRGISYEQYF
j_gene: TRBJ2-3; v_gene: TRBV11-2; d_gene: .; abundance: .; CDR3nt: TGTGCCAGCAGCCCCCTCGAACCTGGTAGGACAGATACGCAGAATTTT; CDR3aa: CASSPLEPGRTDTQNF
j_gene: TRBJ2-7; v_gene: TRBV4-3; d_gene: .; abundance: .; CDR3nt: TGCGCCAGCAGCCAAGACTTAAAGGCGGGCCTAACCTACGAGCAGTACTTC; CDR3aa: CASSQDLKAGLTYEQYF
j_gene: TRBJ2-5; v_gene: TRBV7-2; d_gene: TRBD2; abundance: few; CDR3nt: TGTGCCAGCAGCTTCAGCCGGGGGGAAGAGACCCAGTACTTC; CDR3aa: CASSFSRGEETQYF
j_gene: TRBJ2-3; v_gene: TRBV18; d_gene: TRBD2; abundance: .; CDR3nt: TGTGCCAGCTCACCAAGGACTAGCGGGGGGACGACAGATACGCAGTATTTT; CDR3aa: CASSPRTSGGTTDTQYF
j_gene: TRBJ2-3; v_gene: TRBV7-2; d_gene: .; abundance: many; CDR3nt: TGTGCCAGCAGCTTAGCCTCGAGGACAGATACGCAGTATTTT; CDR3aa: CASSLASRTDTQYF
j_gene: TRBJ2-7; v_gene: TRBV19; d_gene: TRBD1; abundance: .; CDR3nt: TGTGCCAGTACCCCCGCCGGGACAGGTCTCGAGCAGTACTTC; CDR3aa: CASTPAGTGLEQYF
j_gene: TRBJ1-2; v_gene: TRBV7-8; d_gene: .; abundance: .; CDR3nt: TGTGCCAGCAGCTCCCTGAGACATGCCTACTATGGCTACACCTTC; CDR3aa: CASSSLRHAYYGYTF
j_gene: TRBJ2-1; v_gene: TRBV19; d_gene: .; abundance: few; CDR3nt: TGTGCCTCAAAAGAAGGGAGCTACAATGAGCAGTTCTTC; CDR3aa: CASKEGSYNEQFF
j_gene: TRBJ2-3; v_gene: TRBV7-2; d_gene: .; abundance: .; CDR3nt: TGTGCCAGCAGGACCGGTAATAGCGATACGCAGTATTTT; CDR3aa: CASRTGNSDTQYF
j_gene: TRBJ2-5; v_gene: TRBV12-5; d_gene: .; abundance: .; CDR3nt: TGTGCTAGTGGTTTCCCTCCTTTACGAGAGACCCAGTACTTC; CDR3aa: CASGFPPLRETQYF
j_gene: TRBJ2-6; v_gene: TRBV4-1; d_gene: .; abundance: few; CDR3nt: TGCGCCAGCAGCCAACAAAGCTCTGGGGCCAACGTCCTGACTTTC; CDR3aa: CASSQQSSGANVLTF
j_gene: TRBJ2-3; v_gene: TRBV7-2; d_gene: .; abundance: few; CDR3nt: TGTGCCAGCAGCGTCGAGGGGGGAACAGATACGCAGTATTTT; CDR3aa: CASSVEGGTDTQYF
j_gene: TRBJ2-3; v_gene: TRBV12-3/TRBV12-4; d_gene: .; abundance: many; CDR3nt: TGTGCCTCTGTCACGAACCTCACAGATACGCAGTATTTT; CDR3aa: CASVTNLTDTQYF
j_gene: TRBJ2-7; v_gene: TRBV6-2/TRBV6-3; d_gene: .; abundance: few; CDR3nt: TGTGCCACCTGGTCCTGGGGGGAGCAGTACTTC; CDR3aa: CATWSWGEQYF
j_gene: TRBJ1-3; v_gene: TRBV7-6; d_gene: .; abundance: .; CDR3nt: TGTGCCAGCAGCCTAGGAGCAGCTGCTGGAAACACCATATATTTT; CDR3aa: CASSLGAAAGNTIYF